This T cell receptor beta chain was found in a study of T cells in Graves' hyperthyroidism and ophthalmopathy. Study outcomes and limitations: In validation, the model predicted ophthalmopathy. These predictions came a median about 6.5 months before onset.

Authors of the study amplified TCR beta CDR3 regions from RNA transcripts. When the TCR CDR3 underwent first-round RT-PCR, the HTBI primer set was used. Each CDR3 protein is one row after TCRdb ran MiXCR on the multiplex PCR reads. The table includes hundreds of thousands of distinct CDR3 sequences, 14% to 15% detected once. Germline lookup yields CDR1 SGHRS and CDR2 YFSETQ. This CDR3 spans 15 amino acids. V was cut by 2 bases and J by 5 bases, with 16 bases left in between. Any patient presenting with uncontrolled infection, other autoimmune disease, pregnancy or lactation was left out. The diagnostic basis comprised clinical symptoms, serum thyroxine and TRAb, thyroid ultrasound and orbital computed tomography. In the case of this clonotype: Its antigen remains unidentified.

This chain connects TRBV5-1 to TRBJ1-2; TRBD1 is a possible D gene (5 bases). Sequenced sample: blood. This TCR was sampled from a woman under 40 with Graves' hyperthyroidism. CDR3 sequence: CASSFGTGTGYGYTF. DNA of the CDR3: TGCGCCAGCAGCTTTGGGACGGGAACGGGGTATGGCTACACCTTC.